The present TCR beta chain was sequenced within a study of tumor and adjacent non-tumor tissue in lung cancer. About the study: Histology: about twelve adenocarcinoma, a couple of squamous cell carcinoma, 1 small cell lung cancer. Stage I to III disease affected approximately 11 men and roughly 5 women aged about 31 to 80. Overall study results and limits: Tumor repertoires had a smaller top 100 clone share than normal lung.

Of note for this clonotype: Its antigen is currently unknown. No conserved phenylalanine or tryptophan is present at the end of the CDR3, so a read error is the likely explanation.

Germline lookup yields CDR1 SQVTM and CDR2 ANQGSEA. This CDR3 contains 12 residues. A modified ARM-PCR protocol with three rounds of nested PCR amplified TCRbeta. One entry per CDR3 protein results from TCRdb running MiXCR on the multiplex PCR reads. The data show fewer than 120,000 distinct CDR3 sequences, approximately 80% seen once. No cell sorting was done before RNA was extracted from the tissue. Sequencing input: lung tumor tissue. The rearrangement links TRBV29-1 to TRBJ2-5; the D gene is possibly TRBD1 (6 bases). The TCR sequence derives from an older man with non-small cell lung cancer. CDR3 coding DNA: TGTAGCGTTGCGACAGGCTCCCAGACCCAGTACTTA. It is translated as CSVATGSQTQYL.